The 27 T cell receptor beta chains below all came from one sample that was sequenced in a study of sequential checkpoint blockade in melanoma. Regarding treatment: randomized to nivolumab then ipilimumab (arm A) or the reverse (arm B). Assay: immunoSEQ multiplex PCR; the TCRdb copy retains only in-frame clones and omits some. The table includes about 20,000 clones, approximately 85% detected once. The source material was CD8+ T cells sorted from blood (inferred from file names), sampled from a patient given nivolumab and ipilimumab in sequence. These receptors were collected from a human donor with melanoma.

The rearrangement links TRBV9 to TRBJ2-7, with 7 bases identical to TRBD1. CDR3 length equals 14 residues. In germline, CDR1 is SGDLS, CDR2 YYNGEE. Trimming at V came to 0 bases and at J to 5 bases, leaving 5 bases not matched to a gene. This chain's CDR3 is CASSVDEGADEQYF. CDR3 bases: TGTGCCAGCAGCGTAGATGAGGGGGCGGACGAGCAGTACTTC.

The chain has TRBV9 and TRBJ1-1; D remains ambiguous. There are 9 residues in the CDR3. V lost 2 bases, J lost 11 bases, and 4 bases lay in between. Germline CDR1 reads SGDLS; CDR2 reads YYNGEE. The CDR3 DNA is TGTGCCAGCAGCGTCCCGGCTTTCTTT. Translated, it gives CASSVPAFF.

The CDR3 sequence is CASSTTDRPYEQYF. CDR3 in DNA: TGTGCCAGCAGCACAACGGACAGGCCCTACGAGCAGTACTTC. This rearrangement joins TRBV9 to TRBJ2-7; TRBD1 agrees at 7 bases. Germline values: CDR1 SGDLS, CDR2 YYNGEE. J was trimmed by 2 bases and V by 4 bases; bases with no gene match: 6. The CDR3 is made up of 14 amino acids. Drawing the rest from reference TRBV9 and TRBJ2-7, the complete variable domain is DSGVTQTPKHLITATGQRVTLRCSPRSGDLSVYWYQQSLDQGLQFLIQYYNGEERAKGNILERFSAQQFPDLHSELNLSSLELGDSALYFCASSTTDRPYEQYFGPGTRLTVT.

The gene calls are TRBV7-9 and TRBJ2-7; 8 nucleotides line up with TRBD2. Germline CDR1 is SEHNR and CDR2 is FQNEAQ (reference sequence). V shed 3 bases and J 0 bases; nucleotides not matched to a gene: 4. CDR3 size: 15 residues. In nucleotides, the CDR3 is TGTGCCAGCAGCTTCAGCGGGGGTACCTCCTACGAGCAGTACTTC. This gives the protein CASSFSGGTSYEQYF.

V usage is TRBV27 and J usage is TRBJ2-1; D is perhaps TRBD1 (6 bases). The CDR3 length is 19 residues. The V end lost 5 bases, the J end lost 0 bases, and 23 bases lay between the germline ends. Germline-derived CDR1 and CDR2 are MNHEY and SMNVEV (reference sequence). For the CDR3, the DNA is TGTGCCAGCAGTACTTATTCGATTGGGACACACAGCTCCTACAATGAGCAGTTCTTC. Protein sequence: CASSTYSIGTHSSYNEQFF.

This chain uses TRBV9 with TRBJ2-1, with 9 bases matching TRBD2. Looked up from germline, CDR1 is SGDLS and CDR2 is YYNGEE. The CDR3 loop spans 15 amino acids. J lost 8 bases, V lost 0 bases, and 6 bases had no gene match. The CDR3 loop reads CASSVARGGSHEQFF. The DNA for the CDR3 is TGTGCCAGCAGCGTAGCGCGGGGGGGCTCCCATGAGCAGTTCTTC.

This chain links TRBV9 with TRBJ2-6; no firm D call. Per germline, CDR1 SGDLS and CDR2 YYNGEE. This CDR3 has 16 amino acids. Trimming removed 0 bases at V and 0 bases at J, with 7 bases between. The CDR3 reads CASSVARSSGANVLTF. Here the CDR3 DNA reads TGTGCCAGCAGCGTAGCGAGAAGCTCTGGGGCCAACGTCCTGACTTTC.

By sample share, this clone is medium-sized. The V gene is TRBV5-4, the J gene TRBJ2-7, with no clear D. The CDR3 is 14 residues long. The V end was cut by 0 bases, the J end by 6 bases, with 13 bases between. Germline CDR1 reads SGHNT; CDR2 reads YYREEE (reference sequence). The CDR3 DNA is TGTGCCAGCAGCTTGGTTTCCTCCCCAGGCGAGCAGTACTTC. This codes for CASSLVSSPGEQYF.

The genes are TRBV7-8 and TRBJ2-5; D is unresolved. Germline lookup yields CDR1 SGHVS and CDR2 FQNEAQ. CDR3 length: 10 residues. V gave up 5 bases and J gave up 4 bases, with 2 bases separating them. CDR3 sequence reads: CASSRETQYF. The CDR3 DNA reads as TGTGCCAGCAGCCGAGAGACCCAGTACTTC.

This chain joins TRBV4-1 and TRBJ1-5; a weak D match, TRBD1 (5 bases). CDR1 is MGHRA, CDR2 YSYEKL, per germline. The CDR3 is made up of 17 amino acids. The ends were cut back, 0 bases at V and 2 bases at J, with 14 bases in the middle. CDR3 sequence: CASSQDLAGNGNQPQHF. Written as DNA, the CDR3 is TGCGCCAGCAGCCAAGATCTGGCAGGGAACGGCAATCAGCCCCAGCATTTT.

This chain links TRBV28 with TRBJ2-4; possible D gene TRBD2, 5 bases. CDR1 MDHEN and CDR2 SYDVKM come from the germline V gene. Trimming stripped 6 bases from V and 1 base from J, with 16 bases between. This CDR3 region has 16 residues. CDR3 in amino acids: CASSIFGGLAKNIQYF. The CDR3 DNA reads as TGTGCCAGCAGCATCTTTGGTGGACTCGCCAAAAACATTCAGTACTTC.

This clone turned up a few times. The chain combines TRBV28 with TRBJ1-2; 12 positions agree with TRBD1. After removal of 5 bases from V and 6 bases from J, the junction contained 10 bases not matched to a gene. From germline, CDR1 is MDHEN and CDR2 SYDVKM. This CDR3 has 16 amino acids. As DNA, the CDR3 is TGTGCCAGCAGTCTCCGGGGGACAGGGGGCGGGAATGGCTACACCTTC. Translated, it gives CASSLRGTGGGNGYTF.

The chain couples TRBV4-3 to TRBJ2-7; D might be TRBD2 (7 bases). Trimming shortened V by 5 bases and J by 2 bases, and 13 bases separated the two germline ends. The CDR3 is 14 residues long. The V gene's germline CDR1 is LGHNA and CDR2 YSLEER. CDR3 amino acids: CASSAGAGAYEQYF. The CDR3 nucleotides read TGCGCCAGCAGCGCGGGGGCGGGTGCCTACGAGCAGTACTTC.

The chain employs TRBV27 and TRBJ2-1; 14 bases agree with TRBD2. The CDR3 loop spans 15 amino acids. CDR1 is MNHEY, CDR2 SMNVEV, per germline (reference sequence). Losses at the gene ends were 4 bases for V and 6 bases for J; bases not matched to a gene: 2. The CDR3 coding sequence is TGTGCCAGCAGTTGGACTAGCGGGGGGTTCAATGAGCAGTTCTTC. This gives the protein CASSWTSGGFNEQFF.

V gene TRBV30 combines with J gene TRBJ2-5, with 10 positions matching TRBD2. This CDR3 spans 16 amino acids. Trimming took 7 bases from V and 4 from J; bases not matched to a gene: 15. CDR1 and CDR2 from the germline V gene are GTSNPN and SVGIG (reference sequence). The CDR3 reads CAYTTTLAGGVETQYF. The CDR3 DNA sequence: TGTGCCTATACCACCACCTTAGCGGGGGGCGTAGAGACCCAGTACTTC.

The CDR3: CASSSTGTGGFGYTF. CDR3 bases: TGTGCCAGCAGTTCAACCGGGACAGGGGGTTTCGGCTACACCTTC. The chain employs TRBV27 and TRBJ1-2; 11 bases match TRBD1. CDR1 and CDR2 from the germline V gene are MNHEY and SMNVEV (reference sequence). V lost 4 bases to trimming and J lost 8 bases; unmatched junction nucleotides: 9. The CDR3 contains 15 residues.

In this sample, this clone turned up a few times. The chain couples TRBV19 to TRBJ1-2; 10 positions match TRBD1. Germline assignment: CDR1 LNHDA and CDR2 SQIVND (reference sequence). V trimming: 7 bases; J trimming: 3 bases; junction bases outside the gene matches: 5. There are 14 residues in the CDR3. The CDR3 loop is CASTGTGVYYGYTF. As DNA, the CDR3 is TGTGCCAGTACCGGGACAGGGGTTTACTATGGCTACACCTTC.

The chain carries TRBV9 and TRBJ2-3; the D gene is possibly TRBD2 (7 bases). The germline gives CDR1 SGDLS, CDR2 YYNGEE. Trimming took 3 bases from V and 2 from J, leaving 16 bases between them. This CDR3 region has 16 residues. CDR3 amino acids: CASSAWGGRYTDTQYF. CDR3 nucleotide sequence: TGTGCCAGCAGCGCTTGGGGGGGCCGATACACAGATACGCAGTATTTT.

V is TRBV6-5 and J is TRBJ1-1; the D is unclear. Trimming left V 5 bases short and J 7 bases short, with 8 bases between. Per the germline V gene, CDR1 is MNHEY and CDR2 is SVGAGI. This CDR3 spans 11 amino acids. CDR3: CASSDRHEAFF. CDR3 nucleotides: TGTGCCAGCAGTGACCGACATGAAGCTTTCTTT.

A few counts support this clone. The chain recombines TRBV7-9 with TRBJ2-5, with TRBD1 matching 8 bases. CDR1 SEHNR and CDR2 FQNEAQ come from the germline V gene (reference sequence). The V gene end was trimmed by 0 bases and the J gene end by 3 bases; junction bases not matched to a gene: 3. The CDR3 spans 15 residues. The CDR3 sequence: CASSLARTGKETQYF. CDR3 DNA sequence: TGTGCCAGCAGCTTAGCGCGGACAGGGAAAGAGACCCAGTACTTC.

This clone occurred once. The CDR3 region is CATRTGALNTEAFF. The DNA for the CDR3 is TGTGCCACCAGGACAGGAGCCTTGAACACTGAAGCTTTCTTT. The V and J genes are TRBV15 and TRBJ1-1; a weak D match, TRBD1 (6 bases). V lost 6 bases and J 0 bases, leaving 11 bases between the germline ends. Germline assignment: CDR1 LNHNV and CDR2 YYDKDF (reference sequence). The CDR3 extends over 14 amino acids. Drawing the rest from reference TRBV15 and TRBJ1-1, the complete variable domain is DAMVIQNPRYQVTQFGKPVTLSCSQTLNHNVMYWYQQKSSQAPKLLFHYYDKDFNNEADTPDNFQSRRPNTSFCFLDIRSPGLGDTAMYLCATRTGALNTEAFFGQGTRLTVV.

Regarding this clone: Other DNA sequences in the sample encode the same CDR3. The chain links TRBV6-5 to TRBJ2-7, with D possibly TRBD1 on 6 matching bases. V dropped 0 bases and J dropped 0 bases, with 9 bases sitting between them. This CDR3 region has 15 residues. Germline-derived CDR1 and CDR2 are MNHEY and SVGAGI. CDR3 region: CASSYSLDSSYEQYF. CDR3 DNA sequence: TGTGCCAGCAGTTACTCCCTGGACAGCTCCTACGAGCAGTACTTC.

V is TRBV12-2 and J is TRBJ2-2; TRBD2 is taken as the D call from the table, unchecked against the DNA. TRBV12-2 is a pseudogene locus. The CDR3 length is 18 residues. CDR3 residues: CASRPSYSPAANTGELFF. The DNA for the CDR3 is TGTGCAAGTCGCCCCTCGTATAGTCCAGCGGCAAACACCGGGGAGCTGTTTTTT.

The V gene is TRBV27, the J gene TRBJ2-1; TRBD1 matches 11 bases. Unmatched junction bases numbered 5, after V lost 4 bases and J lost 9 bases. CDR1 and CDR2 (germline): MNHEY, SMNVEV (reference sequence). The CDR3 is made up of 14 amino acids. Written as DNA, the CDR3 is TGTGCCAGCAGTTGGGGACAGGGGGTTGGTGAGCAGTTCTTC. Its translation is CASSWGQGVGEQFF.

The chain uses TRBV7-8 and TRBJ2-5; D possibly corresponds to TRBD2 (5 bases). The CDR3 length is 15 residues. Germline CDR1 SGHVS, CDR2 FQNEAQ. The V end lost 3 bases, the J end lost 4 bases, and 15 bases lay between the germline ends. The CDR3 DNA reads TGTGCCAGCAGCTTTCGGTGGGCAGGAGGAGAGACCCAGTACTTC. This translates into CASSFRWAGGETQYF.

This clone was recorded a few times. Its ends do not fully match the called genes, so a read error is possible. CDR3 loop: CASSPNRNTEAFF. CDR3 in DNA: TGCGCCAGCAGCCCCAACAGGAACACTGAAGCTTTCTTT. The J gene is TRBJ1-1, the V gene TRBV5-8, with D unresolved. Looked up from germline, CDR1 is SGHTS and CDR2 is YDEGEE. CDR3 length: 13 residues.

The chain has TRBV4-3 and TRBJ2-1; 7 bases line up with TRBD1. The length of the CDR3 is 17 residues. With V trimmed by 0 bases and J by 4 bases, 9 bases remained unmatched. Germline V lookup: CDR1 LGHNA, CDR2 YSLEER. In nucleotides, the CDR3 is TGCGCCAGCAGCCAAGAGACCGGGACAGCGTCTTACAATGAGCAGTTCTTC. Translated, it gives CASSQETGTASYNEQFF.